The entry below describes one T cell receptor (beta chain). The antigen remains unidentified. This sample is drawn from a study of OX40 agonist ivuxolimab in advanced cancers. Clones were read by immunoSEQ multiplex PCR, and TCRdb kept only the in-frame ones, dropping some. The sample yields 60,000 or so clones, 70% to 90% seen once. Prior autoimmune disease or systemic immunosuppression barred patients. Broader study findings: Clonal expansion by week 6 occurred in CD4+ and CD8+ blood T cells (at 0.1 to 3.0 mg/kg).

The source was CD4+ or CD8+ T cells sorted from blood, collected in a trial of the OX40 agonist ivuxolimab. This clonotype was obtained from an adult with an advanced solid tumor such as melanoma, head and neck, liver or kidney cancer.

CDR3 sequence reads: CATSRDLTVQETQYF. In DNA, the CDR3 is TGTGCCACCAGCAGAGATCTAACAGTACAAGAGACCCAGTACTTC. The chain joins TRBV15 to TRBJ2-5; D is unresolved. The germline gives CDR1 LNHNV, CDR2 YYDKDF (reference sequence). The length of the CDR3 is 15 residues. Trimming pared 0 bases from V and 2 bases from J, leaving 10 bases between.